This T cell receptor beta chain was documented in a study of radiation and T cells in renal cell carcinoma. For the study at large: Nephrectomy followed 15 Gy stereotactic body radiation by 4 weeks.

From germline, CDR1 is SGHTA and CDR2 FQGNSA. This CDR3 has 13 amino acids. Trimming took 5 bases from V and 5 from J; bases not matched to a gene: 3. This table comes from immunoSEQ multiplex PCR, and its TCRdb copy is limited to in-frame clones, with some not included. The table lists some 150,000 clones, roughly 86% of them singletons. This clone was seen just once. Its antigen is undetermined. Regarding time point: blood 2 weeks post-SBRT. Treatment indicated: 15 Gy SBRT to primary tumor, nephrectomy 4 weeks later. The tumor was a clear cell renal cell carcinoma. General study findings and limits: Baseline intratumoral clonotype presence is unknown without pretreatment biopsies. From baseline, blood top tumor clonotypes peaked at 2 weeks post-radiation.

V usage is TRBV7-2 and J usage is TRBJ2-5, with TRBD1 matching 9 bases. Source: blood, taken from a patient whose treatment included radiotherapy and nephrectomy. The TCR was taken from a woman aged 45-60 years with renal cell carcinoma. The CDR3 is CASSPDRGETQYF. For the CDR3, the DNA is TGTGCCAGCAGCCCGGACAGGGGCGAGACCCAGTACTTC.